This TCR beta chain originates from a study of T cells after somatic rescue of genetic block (dated by TCRdb to the early 2020s). In the study overall: The study assessed how robust, over the long term, a T-cell system was when the system had developed through somatic rescue of a genetic block in T-cell development.

A note on this clone: This receptor's antigen is unknown. Qualities for individual bases were not recorded, and no much larger clone is one base off.

The V and J ends are trimmed by 4 bases and 5 bases, leaving 14 bases between them. Looking up the germline V gene yields CDR1 MNHNS and CDR2 SASEGT. The CDR3 starts with the cysteine, ends with the phenylalanine, and has 14 residues. Of the read, only the CDR3 DNA is kept; its 42 bases are in frame from base 1. Receptor libraries were prepared by the immunoSEQ multiplex PCR assay. Here the immuneACCESS table is served through TCRdb, limited to in-frame sequences with V and J called. Missing clones are a known gap in these copies; in checked studies unresolved V genes cover under half, and the rest lacks a known reason. Counted in this sample were 60,000 to 75,000 clones; about 91% of them appeared once. Around 3% of the sample belongs to the ten largest clones.

Sequenced material: peripheral blood mononuclear cells (PBMCs). Rearrangement joined TRBV6-1 to TRBJ1-1; the D gene is perhaps TRBD1, on 6 matching bases. This sequence was found in a man in his forties. The nucleotide sequence reads TGTGCCAGCAGTGCCACACAGGGAGGTACTGAAGCTTTCTTT. This gives the protein CASSATQGGTEAFF.